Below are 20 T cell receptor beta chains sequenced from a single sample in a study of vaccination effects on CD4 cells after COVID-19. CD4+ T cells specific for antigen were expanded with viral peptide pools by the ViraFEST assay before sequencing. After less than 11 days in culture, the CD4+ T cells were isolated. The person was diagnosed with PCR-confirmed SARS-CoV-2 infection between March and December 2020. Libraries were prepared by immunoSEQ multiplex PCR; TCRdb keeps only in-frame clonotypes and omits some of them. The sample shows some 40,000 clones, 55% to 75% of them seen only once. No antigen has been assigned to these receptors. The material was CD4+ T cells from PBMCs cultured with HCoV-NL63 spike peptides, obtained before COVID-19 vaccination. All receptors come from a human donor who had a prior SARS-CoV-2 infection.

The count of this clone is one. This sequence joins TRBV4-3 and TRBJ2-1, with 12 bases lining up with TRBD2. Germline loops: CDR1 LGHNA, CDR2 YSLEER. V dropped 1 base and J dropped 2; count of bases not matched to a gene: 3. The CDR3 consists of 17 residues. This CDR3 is CASSQGSSGRAYNEQFF. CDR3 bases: TGCGCCAGCAGCCAAGGCTCTAGCGGGAGGGCCTACAATGAGCAGTTCTTC.

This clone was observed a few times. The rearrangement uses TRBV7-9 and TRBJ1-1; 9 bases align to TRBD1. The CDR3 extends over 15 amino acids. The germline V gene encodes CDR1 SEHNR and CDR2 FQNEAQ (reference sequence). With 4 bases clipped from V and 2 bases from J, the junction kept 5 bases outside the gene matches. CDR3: CASSSRQGVNTEAFF. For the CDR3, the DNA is TGTGCCAGCAGCTCGAGACAGGGGGTAAACACTGAAGCTTTCTTT.

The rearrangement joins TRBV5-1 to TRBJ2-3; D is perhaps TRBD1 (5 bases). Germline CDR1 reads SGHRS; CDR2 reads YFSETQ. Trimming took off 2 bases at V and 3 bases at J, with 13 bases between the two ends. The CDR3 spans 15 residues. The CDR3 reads CASSFGDSGTDTQYF. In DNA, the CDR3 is TGCGCCAGCAGCTTCGGTGACAGTGGTACAGATACGCAGTATTTT.

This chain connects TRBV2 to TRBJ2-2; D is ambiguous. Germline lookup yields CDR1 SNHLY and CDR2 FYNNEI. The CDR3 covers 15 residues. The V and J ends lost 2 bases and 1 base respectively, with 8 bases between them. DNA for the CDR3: TGTGCCAGCAGTGAACTGGGCAAGAACACCGGGGAGCTGTTTTTT. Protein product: CASSELGKNTGELFF.

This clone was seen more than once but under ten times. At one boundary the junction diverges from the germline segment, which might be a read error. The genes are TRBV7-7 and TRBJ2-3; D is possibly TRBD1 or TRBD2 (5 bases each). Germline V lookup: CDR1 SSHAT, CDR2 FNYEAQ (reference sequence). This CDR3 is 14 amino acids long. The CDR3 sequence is CASSPGTSTDTQYF. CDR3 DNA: TGTGCTAGCAGCCCGGGGACCTCTACAGATACGCAGTATTTT.

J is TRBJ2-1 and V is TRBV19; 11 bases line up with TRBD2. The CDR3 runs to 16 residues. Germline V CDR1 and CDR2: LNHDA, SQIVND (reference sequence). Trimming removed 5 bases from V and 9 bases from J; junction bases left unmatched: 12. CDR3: CASSAQLAGDRGEQFF. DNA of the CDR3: TGTGCCAGTAGTGCGCAACTAGCGGGGGACCGGGGTGAGCAGTTCTTC.

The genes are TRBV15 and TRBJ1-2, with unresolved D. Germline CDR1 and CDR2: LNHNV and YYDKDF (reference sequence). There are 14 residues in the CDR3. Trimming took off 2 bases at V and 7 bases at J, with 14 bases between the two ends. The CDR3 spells CATSRLGPFGGYTF. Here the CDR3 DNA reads TGTGCCACCAGCAGACTGGGCCCCTTTGGTGGCTACACCTTC.

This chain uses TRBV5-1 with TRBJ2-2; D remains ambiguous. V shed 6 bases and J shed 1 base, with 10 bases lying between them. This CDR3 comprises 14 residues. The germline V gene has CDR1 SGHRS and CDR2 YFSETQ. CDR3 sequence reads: CASTRTGNTGELFF. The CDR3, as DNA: TGCGCCAGCACCCGGACCGGGAACACCGGGGAGCTGTTTTTT.

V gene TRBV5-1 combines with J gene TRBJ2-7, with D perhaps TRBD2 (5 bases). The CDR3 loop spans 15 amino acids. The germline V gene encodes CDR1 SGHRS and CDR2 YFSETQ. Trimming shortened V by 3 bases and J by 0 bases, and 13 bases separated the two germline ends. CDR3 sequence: CASSSGGQDSYEQYF. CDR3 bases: TGCGCCAGCAGCTCAGGCGGGCAGGACTCCTACGAGCAGTACTTC.

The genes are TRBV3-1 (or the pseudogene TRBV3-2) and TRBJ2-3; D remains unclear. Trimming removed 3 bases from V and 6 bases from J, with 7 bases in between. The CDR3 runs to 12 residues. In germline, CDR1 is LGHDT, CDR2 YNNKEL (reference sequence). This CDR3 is CASSHPRDTQYF. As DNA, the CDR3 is TGTGCCAGCAGCCACCCGCGGGATACGCAGTATTTT.

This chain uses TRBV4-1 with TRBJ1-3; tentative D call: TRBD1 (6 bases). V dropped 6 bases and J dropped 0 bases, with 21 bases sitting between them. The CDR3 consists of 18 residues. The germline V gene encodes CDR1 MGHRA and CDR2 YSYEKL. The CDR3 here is CASSGVRGTTISGNTIYF. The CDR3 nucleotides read TGCGCCAGCAGTGGGGTAAGGGGGACAACAATCTCTGGAAACACCATATATTTT.

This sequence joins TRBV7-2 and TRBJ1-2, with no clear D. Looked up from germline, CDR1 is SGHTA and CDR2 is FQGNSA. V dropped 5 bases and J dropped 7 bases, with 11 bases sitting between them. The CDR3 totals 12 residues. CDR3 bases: TGTGCCAGCAGCGGCAACAGTGGTGGCTACACCTTC. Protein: CASSGNSGGYTF.

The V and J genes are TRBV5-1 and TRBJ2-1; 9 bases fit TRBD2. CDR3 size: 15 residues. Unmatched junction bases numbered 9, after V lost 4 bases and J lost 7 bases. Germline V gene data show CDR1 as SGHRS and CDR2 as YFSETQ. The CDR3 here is CASSPWTSDENEQFF. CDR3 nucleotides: TGCGCCAGCAGCCCCTGGACTAGCGACGAAAATGAGCAGTTCTTC.

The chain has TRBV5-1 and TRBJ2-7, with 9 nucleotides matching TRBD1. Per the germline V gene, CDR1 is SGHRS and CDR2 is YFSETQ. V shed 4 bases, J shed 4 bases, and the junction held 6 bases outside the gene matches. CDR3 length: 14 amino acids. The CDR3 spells CASSRTGDLYEQYF. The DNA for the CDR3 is TGCGCCAGCAGCCGGACAGGGGACCTTTACGAGCAGTACTTC.

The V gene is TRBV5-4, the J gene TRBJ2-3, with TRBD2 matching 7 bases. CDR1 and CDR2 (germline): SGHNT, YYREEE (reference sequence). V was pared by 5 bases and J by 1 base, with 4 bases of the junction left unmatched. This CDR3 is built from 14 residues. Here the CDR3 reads CASSYGLGTDTQYF. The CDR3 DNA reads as TGTGCCAGCAGTTACGGACTAGGCACAGATACGCAGTATTTT.

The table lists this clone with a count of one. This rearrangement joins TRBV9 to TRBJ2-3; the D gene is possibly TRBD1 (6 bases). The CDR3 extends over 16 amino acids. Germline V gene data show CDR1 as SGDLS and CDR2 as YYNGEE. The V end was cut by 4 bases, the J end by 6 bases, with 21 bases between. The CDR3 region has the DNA TGTGCCAGCAGCCCCCGTTTGTTGGCAGGGGATGATACGCAGTATTTT. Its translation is CASSPRLLAGDDTQYF.

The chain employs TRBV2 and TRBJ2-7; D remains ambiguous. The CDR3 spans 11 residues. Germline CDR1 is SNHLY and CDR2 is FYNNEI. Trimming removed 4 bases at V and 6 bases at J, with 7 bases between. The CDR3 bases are TGTGCCAGCAGTGGGCACCGCGAGCAGTACTTC. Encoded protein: CASSGHREQYF.

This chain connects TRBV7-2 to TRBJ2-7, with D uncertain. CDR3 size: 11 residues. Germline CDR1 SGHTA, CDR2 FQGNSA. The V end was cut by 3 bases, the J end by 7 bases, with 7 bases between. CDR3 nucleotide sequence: TGTGCCAGCAGCTTGAGTTGGGAGCAGTACTTC. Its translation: CASSLSWEQYF.

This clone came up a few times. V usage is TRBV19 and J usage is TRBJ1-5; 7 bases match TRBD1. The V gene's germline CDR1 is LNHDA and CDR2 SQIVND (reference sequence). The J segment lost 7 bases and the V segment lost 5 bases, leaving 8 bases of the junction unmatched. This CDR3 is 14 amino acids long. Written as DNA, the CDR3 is TGTGCCAGTAGTGGCGACAGGGCCTGGCAGCCCCAGCATTTT. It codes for CASSGDRAWQPQHF.

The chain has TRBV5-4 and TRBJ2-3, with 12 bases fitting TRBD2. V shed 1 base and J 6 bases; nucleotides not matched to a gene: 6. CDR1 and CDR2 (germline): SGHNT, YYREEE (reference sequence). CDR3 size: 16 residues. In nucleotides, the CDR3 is TGTGCCAGCAGCTTGCTCCTAGCGGGGGGGCCGGATACGCAGTATTTT. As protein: CASSLLLAGGPDTQYF. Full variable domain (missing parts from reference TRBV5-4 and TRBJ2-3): ETGVTQSPTHLIKTRGQQVTLRCSSQSGHNTVSWYQQALGQGPQFIFQYYREEENGRGNFPPRFSGLQFPNYSSELNVNALELDDSALYLCASSLLLAGGPDTQYFGPGTRLTVL.